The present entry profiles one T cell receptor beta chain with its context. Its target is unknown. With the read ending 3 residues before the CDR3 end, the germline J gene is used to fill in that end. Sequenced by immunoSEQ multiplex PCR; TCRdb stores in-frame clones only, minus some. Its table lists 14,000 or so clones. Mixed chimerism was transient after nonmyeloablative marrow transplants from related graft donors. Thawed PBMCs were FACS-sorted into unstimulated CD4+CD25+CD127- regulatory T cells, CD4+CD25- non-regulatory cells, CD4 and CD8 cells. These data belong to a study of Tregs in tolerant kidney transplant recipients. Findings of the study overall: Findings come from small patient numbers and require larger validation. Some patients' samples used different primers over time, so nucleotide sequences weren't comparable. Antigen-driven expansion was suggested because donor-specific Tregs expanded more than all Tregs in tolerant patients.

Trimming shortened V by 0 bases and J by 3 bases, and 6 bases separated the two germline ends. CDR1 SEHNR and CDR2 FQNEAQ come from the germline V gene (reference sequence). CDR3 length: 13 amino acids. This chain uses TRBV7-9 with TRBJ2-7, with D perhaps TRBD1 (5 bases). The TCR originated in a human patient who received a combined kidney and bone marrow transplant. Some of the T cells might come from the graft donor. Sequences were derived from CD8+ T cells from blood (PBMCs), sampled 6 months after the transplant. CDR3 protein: CASSLAQGYEQYF. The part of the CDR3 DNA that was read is TGTGCCAGCAGCTTAGCGCAGGGCTACGAG.